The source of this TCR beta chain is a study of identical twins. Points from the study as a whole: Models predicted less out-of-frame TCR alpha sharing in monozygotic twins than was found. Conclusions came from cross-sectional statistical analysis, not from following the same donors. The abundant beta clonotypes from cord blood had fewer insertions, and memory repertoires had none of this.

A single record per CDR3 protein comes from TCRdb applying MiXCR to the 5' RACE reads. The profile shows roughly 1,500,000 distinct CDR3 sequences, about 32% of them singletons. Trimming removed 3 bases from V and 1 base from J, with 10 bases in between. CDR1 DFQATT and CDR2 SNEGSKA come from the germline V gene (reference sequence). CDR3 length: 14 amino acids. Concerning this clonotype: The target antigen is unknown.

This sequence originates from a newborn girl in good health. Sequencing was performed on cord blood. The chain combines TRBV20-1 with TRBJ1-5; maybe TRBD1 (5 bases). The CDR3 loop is CSASPSGSNQPQHF. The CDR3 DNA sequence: TGCAGTGCTAGCCCCTCAGGGAGCAATCAGCCCCAGCATTTT.